A selection of T cell receptor beta chains follows, all from one sample in a study of cytomegalovirus exposure and HLA in healthy donors. TCRdb's copy holds only in-frame clones and misses some; the assay was immunoSEQ multiplex PCR. This table has about 200,000 clones, 75% to 90% appearing once. Sequencing input: PBMCs. Receptors were obtained from a woman aged 40 to 50 in good health and CMV-seronegative. Each CDR3 is given with its conserved first and last residue. The D gene is left open where the match is weak. Clone size appears in some rows only: once, few, many, or a class for an expanded clone.

j_call v_call clone_size d_call cdr3_nt cdr3_aa
TRBJ2-5 TRBV7-6 - - TGTGCCAGCAGAAAAGCCGGGGAGACCCAGTACTTC CASRKAGETQYF
TRBJ2-1 TRBV7-6 - - TGTGCCAGCAGCTTAGGTGCGGGCGGGATTGGAAATGAGCAGTTCTTC CASSLGAGGIGNEQFF
TRBJ1-4 TRBV7-9 - TRBD1 TGTGCCAGCAGCAAGGGACAGGGGAATGAAAAACTGTTTTTT CASSKGQGNEKLFF
TRBJ2-2 TRBV25-1 once - TGTGCCAGCAGTGAGGGCCTAGCGACCGGGGAGCTGTTTTTT CASSEGLATGELFF
TRBJ1-1 TRBV7-8 - - TGTGCCAGCAGCTTAATTCAGGGGCCATCTGCGAACACTGAAGCTTTCTTT CASSLIQGPSANTEAFF
TRBJ1-5 TRBV7-9 - TRBD1 TGTGCCAGCAGCTTTGGAGGGGGCGGCAATCAGCCCCAGCATTTT CASSFGGGGNQPQHF
TRBJ1-5 TRBV6-5 - - TGTGCCAGCAGCCCCACAGGAGGGGGCAATCAGCCCCAGCATTTT CASSPTGGGNQPQHF
TRBJ1-2 TRBV5-1 once - TGCGCCAGCAGCTTGGCCGGGGGGCCGAACTATGGCTACACCTTC CASSLAGGPNYGYTF
TRBJ2-3 TRBV5-4 - TRBD2 TGTGCCAGCAGCAGGGGACCGACGGGAGGGGGGGCAGATACGCAGTATTTT CASSRGPTGGGADTQYF
TRBJ2-2 TRBV27 - - TGTGCCAGCAGAGACAGGTACACCGGGGAGCTGTTTTTT CASRDRYTGELFF
TRBJ2-2 TRBV6-1 - - TGTGCCAGCAGTGAACGAACCGGGACACCGAACAGGGGGGAGCTGTTTTTT CASSERTGTPNRGELFF
TRBJ2-3 TRBV19 - - TGTGCCAGTAGTAACCCCATGGGGCGGATGAACACAGATACGCAGTATTTT CASSNPMGRMNTDTQYF
TRBJ2-7 TRBV27 - TRBD2 TGTGCCAGCAGTTATCAACTAGCGGGAGCCCACGAGCAGTACTTC CASSYQLAGAHEQYF
TRBJ1-5 TRBV5-1 - - TGCGCCAGCAGCCTCACCGGGATTAACAATCAGCCCCAGCATTTT CASSLTGINNQPQHF
TRBJ2-7 TRBV10-2 - - TGCGCCAGCAGTGACCTTTATTCCGCGTACGAGCAGTACTTC CASSDLYSAYEQYF
TRBJ1-2 TRBV27 - - TGTGCCAGCAGTGTAAAACATGGCTATGGCTACACCTTC CASSVKHGYGYTF
TRBJ2-1 TRBV2 - - TGTGCCAGCGGAACGGGACTCTACAATGAGCAGTTCTTC CASGTGLYNEQFF
TRBJ2-5 TRBV9 - - TGTGCCAGCAGCGTTGACCGAGGCTCGAGGGAGACCCAGTACTTC CASSVDRGSRETQYF
TRBJ1-2 TRBV4-1 - - TGCGCCAGCAGCCAAGTAGCGGCTCGGGATGGCTACACCTTC CASSQVAARDGYTF
TRBJ2-7 TRBV7-6 - - TGTGCCAGCAGCCGGGAACCACAGGGATCCGGCGAGCAGTACTTC CASSREPQGSGEQYF
TRBJ1-2 TRBV6-5 few TRBD1 TGTGCCAGCAGGCAGGACAGGGTGGATGGCTACACCTTC CASRQDRVDGYTF
TRBJ2-1 TRBV7-9 - TRBD2 TGTGCCAGCATCCCGGGGGGGACAAATTACAATGAGCAGTTCTTC CASIPGGTNYNEQFF
TRBJ2-2 TRBV27 - TRBD1 TGTGCCAGCAGTTCAGGACAGGGGACCGGGGAGCTGTTTTTT CASSSGQGTGELFF
TRBJ1-5 TRBV27 - TRBD1 TGTGCCAGCAGTGGAAGGGGGCTGGACAATCAGCCCCAGCATTTT CASSGRGLDNQPQHF
TRBJ1-4 TRBV19 - - TGTGCCAGTAGTGGGCTAACTAATGAAAAACTGTTTTTT CASSGLTNEKLFF
TRBJ2-1 TRBV7-2 - TRBD2 TGTGCCAGCTCCAACTCTCCGGGGCTAGCGGAGAGCTCCTACAATGAGCAGTTCTTC CASSNSPGLAESSYNEQFF
TRBJ2-2 TRBV27 - TRBD2 TGTGCCAGCACCTCGAGGCTAGCGGGATTAGCCGGGGAGCTGTTTTTT CASTSRLAGLAGELFF
TRBJ1-5 TRBV30 - - TGTGCCTGGAGTACCAGGGCTAATCAGCCCCAGCATTTT CAWSTRANQPQHF
TRBJ2-7 TRBV30 - - TGTGCCTGGAGTGGCGACAGGTTAGGGTACGAGCAGTACTTC CAWSGDRLGYEQYF
TRBJ2-1 TRBV7-9 - TRBD2 TGTGCCAGCAGCTCCAAACTAGCGGGAGATGAGCAGTTCTTC CASSSKLAGDEQFF
TRBJ2-5 TRBV6-4 - TRBD1 TGTGCCAGCTTAACTACAGGGGTCGAGACCCAGTACTTC CASLTTGVETQYF
TRBJ2-7 TRBV5-1 - TRBD1 TGCGCCAGCAGCCTTGCGTACAGGGGAACCTCCTACGAGCAGTACTTC CASSLAYRGTSYEQYF
TRBJ2-5 TRBV29-1 - TRBD1 TGCAGCGTTCTCATGAGGGGGCGCTGGGAGACCCAGTACTTC CSVLMRGRWETQYF
TRBJ1-1 TRBV6-5 - TRBD1 TGTGCCAGCAGTTACGGGGACAGGCTGAACACTGAAGCTTTCTTT CASSYGDRLNTEAFF
TRBJ2-3 TRBV27 - - TGTGCCAGCAGTTCTGGGACACTTACCCCAGATACGCAGTATTTT CASSSGTLTPDTQYF
TRBJ1-4 TRBV2 - TRBD1 TGTGCCAGCAGTGGAGCGTTCGGGACAGGGTCTGAAAAACTGTTTTTT CASSGAFGTGSEKLFF
TRBJ2-2 TRBV5-1 - TRBD2 TGCGCCAGCAGCGAGTTGCGGGAGGGTTACACCGGGGAGCTGTTTTTT CASSELREGYTGELFF
TRBJ2-1 TRBV28 - TRBD2 TGTGCCAGCAGTTTAAGCCAGATACTAGCGGACTCCTACAATGAGCAGTTCTTC CASSLSQILADSYNEQFF
TRBJ1-3 TRBV6-6 - - TGTGCCAGCAGTCTTTGGAGCGGAAACACCATATATTTT CASSLWSGNTIYF
TRBJ2-2 TRBV28 - TRBD2 TGTGCCAGCAGCCGCCCGGGACTAGCGAGGAACACCGGGGAGCTGTTTTTT CASSRPGLARNTGELFF
TRBJ2-1 TRBV5-1 - TRBD2 TGCGCCAGCGTAGCGGGAGGGTCCTACAATGAGCAGTTCTTC CASVAGGSYNEQFF
TRBJ1-3 TRBV11-2 - TRBD1 TGTGCCAGCAGCTTAGATCAGGGGGCTGCTGGAAACACCATATATTTT CASSLDQGAAGNTIYF
TRBJ1-5 TRBV30 - TRBD1 TGTGCCTGGAGTGTAATTACAGGGGGAGCCCCCCAGCATTTT CAWSVITGGAPQHF
TRBJ1-3 TRBV27 few TRBD1 TGTGCCAGCAGTCTAACCATACCGAGGACAGGGTGGGGTGCTGGAAACACCATATATTTT CASSLTIPRTGWGAGNTIYF
TRBJ2-5 TRBV18 - TRBD2 TGTGCCAGCTCCCGACTTGGACTAGCGGGAGCCCAAGAGACCCAGTACTTC CASSRLGLAGAQETQYF
TRBJ2-7 TRBV28 - TRBD1 TGTGCCAGCAGTCCTTGGACAGGGAACTACGAGCAGTACTTC CASSPWTGNYEQYF
TRBJ2-7 TRBV5-1 once - TGCGCCAGCAGCTTGGCCAGTTCCTACGAGCAGTACTTC CASSLASSYEQYF
TRBJ2-1 TRBV18 once - TGTGCCAGCTCCAAAGAGGACAATGAGCAGTTCTTC CASSKEDNEQFF